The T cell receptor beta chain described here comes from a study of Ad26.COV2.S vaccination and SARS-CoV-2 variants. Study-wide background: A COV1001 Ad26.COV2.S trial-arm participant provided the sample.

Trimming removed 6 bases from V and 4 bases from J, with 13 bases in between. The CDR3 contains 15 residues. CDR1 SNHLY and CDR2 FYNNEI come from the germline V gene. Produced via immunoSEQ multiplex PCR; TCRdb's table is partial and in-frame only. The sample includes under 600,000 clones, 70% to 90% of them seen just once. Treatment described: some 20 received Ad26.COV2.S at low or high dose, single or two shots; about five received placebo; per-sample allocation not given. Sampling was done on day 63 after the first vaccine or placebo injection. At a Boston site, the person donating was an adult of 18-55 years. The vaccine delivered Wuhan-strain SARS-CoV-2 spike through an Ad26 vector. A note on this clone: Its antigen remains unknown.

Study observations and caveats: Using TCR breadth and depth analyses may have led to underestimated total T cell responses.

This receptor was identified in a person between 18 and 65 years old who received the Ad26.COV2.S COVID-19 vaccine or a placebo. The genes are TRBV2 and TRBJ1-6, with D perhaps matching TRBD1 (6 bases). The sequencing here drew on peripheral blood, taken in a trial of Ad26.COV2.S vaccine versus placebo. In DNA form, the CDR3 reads TGTGCCAGCAGATTAGGGACACCTTATAATTCACCCCTCCACTTT. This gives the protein CASRLGTPYNSPLHF.